This T cell receptor beta chain was recovered during a study of cytomegalovirus exposure and HLA in healthy donors. After removal of 1 base from V and 4 bases from J, the junction contained 9 bases not matched to a gene. Germline CDR1 and CDR2: MGHRA and YSYEKL. This CDR3 spans 16 amino acids. The study ran its PCR with 60 Vbeta and 13 Jbeta primers. Clones were sequenced by immunoSEQ multiplex PCR, and TCRdb holds only the in-frame ones, with some missing. The sample includes more than 150,000 clones, approximately 80% of them seen just once. The receptor's source is a girl aged 5-17 years in good health and CMV-seropositive. Sequenced input: PBMCs. The J gene is TRBJ1-2, the V gene TRBV4-1; TRBD1 agrees at 7 bases. This chain's CDR3 is CASSQVEGAGIYGYTF. The CDR3 DNA reads as TGCGCCAGCAGCCAAGTGGAGGGGGCAGGAATCTATGGCTACACCTTC.